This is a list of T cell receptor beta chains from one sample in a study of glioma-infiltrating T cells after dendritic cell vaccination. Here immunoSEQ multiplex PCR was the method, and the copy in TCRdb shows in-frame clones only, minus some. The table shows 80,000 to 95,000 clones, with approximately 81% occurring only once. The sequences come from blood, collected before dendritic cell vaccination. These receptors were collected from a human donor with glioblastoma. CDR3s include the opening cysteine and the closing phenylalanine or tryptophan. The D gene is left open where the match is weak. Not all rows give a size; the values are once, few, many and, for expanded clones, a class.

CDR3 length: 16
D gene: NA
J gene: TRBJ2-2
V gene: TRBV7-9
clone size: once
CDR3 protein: CASSTASGRSTGELFF
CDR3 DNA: TGTGCCAGCAGCACCGCCTCAGGGAGGTCCACCGGGGAGCTGTTTTTT

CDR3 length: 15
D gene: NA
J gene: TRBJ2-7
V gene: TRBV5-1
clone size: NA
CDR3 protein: CASSLRGTPSYEQYF
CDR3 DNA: TGCGCCAGCAGCCTGAGAGGGACACCGTCCTACGAGCAGTACTTC

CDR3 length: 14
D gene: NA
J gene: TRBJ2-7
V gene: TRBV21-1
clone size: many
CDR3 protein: CASSKVGLGYEQYF
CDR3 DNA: TGTGCCAGCAGCAAAGTGGGGCTAGGCTACGAGCAGTACTTC

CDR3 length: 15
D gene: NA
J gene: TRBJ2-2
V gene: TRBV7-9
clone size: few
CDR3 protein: CASSLIPGHTGELFF
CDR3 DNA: TGTGCCAGCAGCTTAATTCCAGGGCACACCGGGGAGCTGTTTTTT

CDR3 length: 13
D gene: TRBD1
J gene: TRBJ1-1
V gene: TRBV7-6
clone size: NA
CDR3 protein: CASSRQGRTEAFF
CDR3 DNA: TGTGCCAGCAGCAGACAGGGTCGCACTGAAGCTTTCTTT

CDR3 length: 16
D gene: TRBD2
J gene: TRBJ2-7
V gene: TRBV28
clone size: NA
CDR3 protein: CASSSPASGARGEQYF
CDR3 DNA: TGTGCCAGCAGTTCTCCAGCTAGCGGGGCCAGAGGCGAGCAGTACTTC

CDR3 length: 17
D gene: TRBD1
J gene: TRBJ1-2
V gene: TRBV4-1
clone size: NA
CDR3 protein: CASSQEGTIQGAGGYTF
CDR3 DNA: TGCGCCAGCAGCCAAGAGGGCACAATACAGGGGGCGGGGGGCTACACCTTC

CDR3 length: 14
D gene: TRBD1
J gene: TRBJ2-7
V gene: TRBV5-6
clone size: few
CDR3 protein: CASRGTGGSYEQYF
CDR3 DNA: TGTGCCAGCAGGGGGACAGGGGGCTCCTACGAGCAGTACTTC

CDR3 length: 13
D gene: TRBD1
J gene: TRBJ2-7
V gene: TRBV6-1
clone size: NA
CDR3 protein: CATMGTGPYEQYF
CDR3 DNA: TGTGCCACCATGGGGACAGGGCCTTACGAGCAGTACTTC

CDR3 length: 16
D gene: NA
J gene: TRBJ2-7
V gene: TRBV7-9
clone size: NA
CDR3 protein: CASSLWGQLGAYEQYF
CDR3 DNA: TGTGCCAGCAGCTTGTGGGGGCAGCTGGGGGCCTACGAGCAGTACTTC

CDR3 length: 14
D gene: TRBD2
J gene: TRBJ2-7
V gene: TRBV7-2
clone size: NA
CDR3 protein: CASSARAGAYEQYF
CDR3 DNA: TGTGCCAGCAGCGCCCGGGCGGGAGCCTACGAGCAGTACTTC

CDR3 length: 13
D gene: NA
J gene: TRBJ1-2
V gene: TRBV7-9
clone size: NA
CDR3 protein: CASSIGQPYGYTF
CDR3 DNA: TGTGCCAGCAGCATTGGACAGCCCTATGGCTACACCTTC

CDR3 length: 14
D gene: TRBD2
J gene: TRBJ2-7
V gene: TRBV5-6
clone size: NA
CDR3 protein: CASSPGLAQGEQYF
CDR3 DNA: TGTGCCAGCAGTCCGGGACTAGCGCAGGGCGAGCAGTACTTC

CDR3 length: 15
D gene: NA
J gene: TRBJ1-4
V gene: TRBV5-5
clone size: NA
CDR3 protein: CASSLRPREREKLFF
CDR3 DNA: TGTGCCAGCAGCTTGAGACCCAGGGAACGAGAAAAACTGTTTTTT

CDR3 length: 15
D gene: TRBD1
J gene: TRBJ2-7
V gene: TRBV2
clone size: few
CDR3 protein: CASSLGTGGPYEQYF
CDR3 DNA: TGTGCCAGCAGCCTCGGGACAGGGGGCCCCTACGAGCAGTACTTC

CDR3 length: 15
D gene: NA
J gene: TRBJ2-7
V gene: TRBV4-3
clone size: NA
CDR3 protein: CASSQDSGRGDEQYF
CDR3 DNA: TGCGCCAGCAGCCAAGACAGCGGTCGTGGAGACGAGCAGTACTTC

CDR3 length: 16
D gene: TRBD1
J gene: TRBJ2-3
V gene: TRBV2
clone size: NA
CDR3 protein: CASRRTGNRVTDTQYF
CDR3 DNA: TGTGCCAGCAGGAGGACAGGGAACCGAGTCACAGATACGCAGTATTTT

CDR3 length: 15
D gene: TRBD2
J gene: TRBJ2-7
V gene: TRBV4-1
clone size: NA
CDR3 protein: CASSQLLAGPYEQYF
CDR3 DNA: TGCGCCAGCAGCCAATTACTAGCGGGGCCCTACGAGCAGTACTTC

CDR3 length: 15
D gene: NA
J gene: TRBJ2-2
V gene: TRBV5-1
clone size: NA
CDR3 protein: CASSLAEQYTGELFF
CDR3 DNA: TGCGCCAGCAGCTTGGCGGAACAGTACACCGGGGAGCTGTTTTTT

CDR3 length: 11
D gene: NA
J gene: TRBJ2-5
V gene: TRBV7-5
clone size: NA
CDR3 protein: CVSTAQETQYF
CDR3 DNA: TGTGTCTCTACAGCCCAAGAGACCCAGTACTTC

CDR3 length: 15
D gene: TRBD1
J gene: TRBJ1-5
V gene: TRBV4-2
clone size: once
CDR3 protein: CASSPSQGDNQPQHF
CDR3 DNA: TGTGCCAGCAGTCCGTCGCAGGGGGATAATCAGCCCCAGCATTTT

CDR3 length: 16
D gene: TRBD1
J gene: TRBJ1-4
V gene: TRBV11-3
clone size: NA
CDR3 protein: CASSNNGQGTNEKLFF
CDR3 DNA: TGTGCCAGCAGCAATAACGGACAGGGTACTAATGAAAAACTGTTTTTT

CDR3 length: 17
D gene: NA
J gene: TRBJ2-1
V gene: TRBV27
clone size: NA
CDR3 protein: CASSLRLGGGPYNEQFF
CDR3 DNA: TGTGCCAGCAGTTTACGGCTAGGGGGGGGGCCCTACAATGAGCAGTTCTTC

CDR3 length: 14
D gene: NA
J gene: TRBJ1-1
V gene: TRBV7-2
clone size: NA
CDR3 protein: CASTLRRLNTEAFF
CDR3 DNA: TGTGCCAGCACCCTTAGGCGGCTGAACACTGAAGCTTTCTTT

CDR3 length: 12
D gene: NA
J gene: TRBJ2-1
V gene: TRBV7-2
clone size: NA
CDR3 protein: CASSLVLREQFF
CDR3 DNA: TGTGCCAGCAGCTTAGTTTTGAGGGAGCAGTTCTTC

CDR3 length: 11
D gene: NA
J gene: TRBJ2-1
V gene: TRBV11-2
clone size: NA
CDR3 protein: CASSPGNEQFF
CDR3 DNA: TGTGCCAGCAGCCCGGGCAATGAGCAGTTCTTC

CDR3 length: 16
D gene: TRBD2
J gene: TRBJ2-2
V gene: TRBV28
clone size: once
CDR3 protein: CASSLSGSVGTGELFF
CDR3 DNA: TGTGCCAGCTCCTTGAGCGGGAGCGTGGGCACCGGGGAGCTGTTTTTT

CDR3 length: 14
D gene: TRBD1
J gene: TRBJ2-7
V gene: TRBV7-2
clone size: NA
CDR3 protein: CASSSDRISYEQYF
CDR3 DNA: TGTGCCAGCAGCTCGGACAGGATATCCTACGAGCAGTACTTC

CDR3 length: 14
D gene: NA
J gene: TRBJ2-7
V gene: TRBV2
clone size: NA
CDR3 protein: CASGAETSSYEQYF
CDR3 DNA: TGTGCCAGTGGTGCAGAAACAAGCTCCTACGAGCAGTACTTC

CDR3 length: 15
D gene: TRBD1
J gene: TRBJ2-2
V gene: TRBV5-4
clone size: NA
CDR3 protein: CASSSGTGKSGELFF
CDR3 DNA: TGTGCCAGCAGCTCAGGGACAGGGAAGAGCGGGGAGCTGTTTTTT

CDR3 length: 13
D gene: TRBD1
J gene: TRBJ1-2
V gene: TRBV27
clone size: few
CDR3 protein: CASSLTGSYGYTF
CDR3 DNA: TGTGCCAGCAGTTTGACAGGGAGCTATGGCTACACCTTC

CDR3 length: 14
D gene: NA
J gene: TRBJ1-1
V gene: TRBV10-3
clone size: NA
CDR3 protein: CAIMSSDMNTEAFF
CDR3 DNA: TGTGCCATCATGTCATCGGACATGAACACTGAAGCTTTCTTT

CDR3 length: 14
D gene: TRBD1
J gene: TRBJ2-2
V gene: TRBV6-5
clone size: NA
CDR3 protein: CASNDRGSSGELFF
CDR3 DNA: TGTGCCAGCAACGACAGGGGTAGTAGCGGGGAGCTGTTTTTT

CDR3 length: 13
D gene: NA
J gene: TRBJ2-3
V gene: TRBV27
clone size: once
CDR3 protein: CASSPWGYDTQYF
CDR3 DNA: TGTGCCAGCAGTCCCTGGGGCTACGATACGCAGTATTTT

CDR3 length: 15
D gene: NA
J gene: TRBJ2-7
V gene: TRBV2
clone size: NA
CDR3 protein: CASSRGPSLSYEQYF
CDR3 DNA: TGTGCCAGCAGTCGCGGTCCTTCCCTCTCCTACGAGCAGTACTTC

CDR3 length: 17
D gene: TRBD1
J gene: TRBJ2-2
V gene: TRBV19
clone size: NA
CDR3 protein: CASSIGTGLKNTGELFF
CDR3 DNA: TGTGCCAGTAGTATAGGGACAGGGCTCAAAAACACCGGGGAGCTGTTTTTT

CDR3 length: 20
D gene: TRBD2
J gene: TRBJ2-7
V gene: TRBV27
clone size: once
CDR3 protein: CASSFSYLTGNGLAWGPQYF
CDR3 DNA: TGTGCCAGCAGTTTTTCCTACCTCACAGGGAACGGACTAGCTTGGGGCCCGCAGTACTTC

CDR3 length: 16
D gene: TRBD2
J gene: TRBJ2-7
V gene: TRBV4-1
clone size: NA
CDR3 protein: CASSQPTSGTSYEQYF
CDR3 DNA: TGCGCCAGCAGCCAACCTACTAGCGGGACCTCCTACGAGCAGTACTTC

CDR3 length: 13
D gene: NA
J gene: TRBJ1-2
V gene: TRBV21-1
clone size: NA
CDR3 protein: CASSKNLPYGYTF
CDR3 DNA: TGTGCCAGCAGCAAAAACTTACCTTATGGCTACACCTTC

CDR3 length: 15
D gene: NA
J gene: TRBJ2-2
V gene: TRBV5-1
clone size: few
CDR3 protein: CASSLTGTNTGELFF
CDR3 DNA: TGCGCCAGCAGCTTGACAGGAACGAACACCGGGGAGCTGTTTTTT

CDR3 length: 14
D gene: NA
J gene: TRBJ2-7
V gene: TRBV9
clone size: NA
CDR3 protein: CASSPRTDSYEQYF
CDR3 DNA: TGTGCCAGCAGCCCTCGGACAGACTCCTACGAGCAGTACTTC

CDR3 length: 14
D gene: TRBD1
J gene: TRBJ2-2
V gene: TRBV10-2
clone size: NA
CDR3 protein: CASNYRGPTGELFF
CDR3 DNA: TGCGCCAGCAATTACAGGGGGCCCACCGGGGAGCTGTTTTTT

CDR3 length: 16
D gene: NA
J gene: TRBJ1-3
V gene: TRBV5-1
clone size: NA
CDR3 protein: CASSKPDSSSGNTIYF
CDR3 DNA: TGCGCCAGCAGCAAACCGGACAGCAGCTCTGGAAACACCATATATTTT

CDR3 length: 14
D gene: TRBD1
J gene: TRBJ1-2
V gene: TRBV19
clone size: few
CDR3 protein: CGSNPAGTGYGYTF
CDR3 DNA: TGTGGGAGTAACCCTGCCGGGACAGGTTATGGCTACACCTTC

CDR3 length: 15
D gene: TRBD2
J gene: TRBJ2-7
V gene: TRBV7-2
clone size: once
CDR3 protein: CASSLQASGLGEQYF
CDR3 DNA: TGTGCCAGCAGCCTCCAAGCTAGCGGGCTCGGCGAGCAGTACTTC

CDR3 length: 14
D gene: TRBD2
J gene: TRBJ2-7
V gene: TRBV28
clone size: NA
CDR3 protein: CASSLAGEVYEQYF
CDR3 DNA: TGTGCCAGCAGCTTAGCGGGAGAAGTCTACGAGCAGTACTTC

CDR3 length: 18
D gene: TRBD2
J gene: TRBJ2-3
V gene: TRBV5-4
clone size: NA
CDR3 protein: CASSLAFLAGEPGDTQYF
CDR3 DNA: TGTGCCAGCAGCTTGGCCTTCCTAGCGGGGGAACCGGGGGACACGCAGTATTTT

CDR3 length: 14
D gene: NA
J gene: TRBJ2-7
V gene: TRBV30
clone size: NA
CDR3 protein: CAWTRTTHSYEQYF
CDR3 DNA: TGTGCCTGGACGAGGACTACCCACTCCTACGAGCAGTACTTC

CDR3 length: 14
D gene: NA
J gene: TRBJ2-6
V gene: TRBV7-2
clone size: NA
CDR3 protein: CASSLVTAANVLTF
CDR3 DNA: TGTGCCAGCAGCTTAGTCACAGCGGCCAACGTCCTGACTTTC

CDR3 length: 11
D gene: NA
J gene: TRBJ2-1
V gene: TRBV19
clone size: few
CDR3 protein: CASSQYYEQFF
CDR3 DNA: TGTGCCAGTAGTCAATACTATGAGCAGTTCTTC

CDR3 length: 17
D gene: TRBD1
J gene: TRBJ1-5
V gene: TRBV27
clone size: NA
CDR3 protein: CASSLTTGGRSNQPQHF
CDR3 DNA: TGTGCCAGCAGCTTAACGACAGGGGGCAGGAGCAATCAGCCCCAGCATTTT

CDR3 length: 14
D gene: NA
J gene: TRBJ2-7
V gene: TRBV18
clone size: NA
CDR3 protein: CASSSTYRDYEQYF
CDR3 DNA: TGTGCCAGCTCATCAACCTACAGGGACTACGAGCAGTACTTC

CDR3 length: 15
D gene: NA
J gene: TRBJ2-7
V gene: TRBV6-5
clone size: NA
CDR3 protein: CASRSQGTRSYEQYF
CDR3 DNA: TGTGCCAGCAGATCCCAGGGAACCCGCTCCTACGAGCAGTACTTC

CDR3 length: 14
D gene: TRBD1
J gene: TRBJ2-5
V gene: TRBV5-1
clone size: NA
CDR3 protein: CASSPDRGQETQYF
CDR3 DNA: TGCGCCAGCAGCCCCGACAGGGGGCAAGAGACCCAGTACTTC